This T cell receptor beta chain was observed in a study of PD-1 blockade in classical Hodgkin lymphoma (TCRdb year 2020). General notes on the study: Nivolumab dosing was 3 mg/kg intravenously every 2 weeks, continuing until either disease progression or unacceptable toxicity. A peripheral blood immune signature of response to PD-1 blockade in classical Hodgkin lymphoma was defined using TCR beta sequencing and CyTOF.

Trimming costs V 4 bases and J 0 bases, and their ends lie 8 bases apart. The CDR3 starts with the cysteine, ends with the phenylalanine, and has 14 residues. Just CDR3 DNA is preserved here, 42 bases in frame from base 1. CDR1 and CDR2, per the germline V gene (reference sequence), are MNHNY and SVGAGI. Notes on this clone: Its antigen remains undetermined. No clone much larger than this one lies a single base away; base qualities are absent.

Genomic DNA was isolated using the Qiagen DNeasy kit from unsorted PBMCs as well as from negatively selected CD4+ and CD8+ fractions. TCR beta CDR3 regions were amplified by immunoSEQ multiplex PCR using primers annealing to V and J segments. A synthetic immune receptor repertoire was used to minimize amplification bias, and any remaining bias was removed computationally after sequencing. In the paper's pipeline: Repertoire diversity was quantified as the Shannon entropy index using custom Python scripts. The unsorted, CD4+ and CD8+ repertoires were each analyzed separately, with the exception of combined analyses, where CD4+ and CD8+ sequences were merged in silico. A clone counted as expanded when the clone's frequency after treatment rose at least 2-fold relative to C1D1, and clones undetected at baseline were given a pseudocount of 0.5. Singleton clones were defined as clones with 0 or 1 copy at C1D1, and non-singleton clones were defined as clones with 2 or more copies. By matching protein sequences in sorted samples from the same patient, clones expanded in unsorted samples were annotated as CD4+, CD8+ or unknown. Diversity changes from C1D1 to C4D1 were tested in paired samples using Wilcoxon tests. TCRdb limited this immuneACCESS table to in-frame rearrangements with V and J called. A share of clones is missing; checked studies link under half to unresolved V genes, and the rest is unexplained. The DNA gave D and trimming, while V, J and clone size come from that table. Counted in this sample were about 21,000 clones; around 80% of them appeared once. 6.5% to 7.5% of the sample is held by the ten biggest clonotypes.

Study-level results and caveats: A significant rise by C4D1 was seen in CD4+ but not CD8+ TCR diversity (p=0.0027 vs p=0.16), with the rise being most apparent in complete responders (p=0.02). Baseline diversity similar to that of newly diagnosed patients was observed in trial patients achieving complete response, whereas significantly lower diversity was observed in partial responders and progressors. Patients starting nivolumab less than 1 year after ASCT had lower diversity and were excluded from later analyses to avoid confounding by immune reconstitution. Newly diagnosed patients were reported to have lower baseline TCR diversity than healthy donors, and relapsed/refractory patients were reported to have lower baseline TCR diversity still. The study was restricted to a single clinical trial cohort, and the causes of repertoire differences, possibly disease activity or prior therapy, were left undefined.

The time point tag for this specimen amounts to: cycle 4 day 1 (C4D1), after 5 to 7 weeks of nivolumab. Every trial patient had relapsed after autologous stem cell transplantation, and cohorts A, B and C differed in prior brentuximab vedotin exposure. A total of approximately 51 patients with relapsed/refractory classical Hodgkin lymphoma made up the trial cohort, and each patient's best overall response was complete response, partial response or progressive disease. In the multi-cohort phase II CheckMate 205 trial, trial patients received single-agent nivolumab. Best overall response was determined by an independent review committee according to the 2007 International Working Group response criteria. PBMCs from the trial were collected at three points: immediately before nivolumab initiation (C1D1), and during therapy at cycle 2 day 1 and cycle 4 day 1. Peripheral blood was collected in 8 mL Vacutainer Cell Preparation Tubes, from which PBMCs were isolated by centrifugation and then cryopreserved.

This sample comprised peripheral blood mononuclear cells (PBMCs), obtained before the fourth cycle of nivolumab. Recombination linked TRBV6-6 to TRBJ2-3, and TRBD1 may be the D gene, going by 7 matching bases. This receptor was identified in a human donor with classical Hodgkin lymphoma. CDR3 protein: CASSSGGSTDTQYF. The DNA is TGTGCCAGCAGTTCAGGGGGGAGCACAGATACGCAGTATTTT.